This T cell receptor beta chain is from a study of identical twins. Germline V gives CDR1 LGHDT, CDR2 YNNKEL (reference sequence). This CDR3 region has 15 residues. Unmatched junction bases numbered 7, after V lost 4 bases and J lost 4 bases. TCRdb passed the 5' RACE reads through MiXCR, listing each CDR3 protein once. The sample yields 220,000 or so distinct CDR3 sequences, 5.5% to 8% seen once. This clonotype has more than one count but fewer than ten. The data also belong to a second study, concerning yellow fever vaccine responses in identical twins.

Material: memory (CD45RO+) T cells sorted from blood. This clonotype originated in a woman under 30 in good health. The rearrangement joins TRBV3-1 to TRBJ2-5; 9 positions agree with TRBD2. The DNA for the CDR3 is TGTGCCAGCAGCCTCCTTAGCGGGAGAGTAGAGACCCAGTACTTC. Its translation is CASSLLSGRVETQYF.